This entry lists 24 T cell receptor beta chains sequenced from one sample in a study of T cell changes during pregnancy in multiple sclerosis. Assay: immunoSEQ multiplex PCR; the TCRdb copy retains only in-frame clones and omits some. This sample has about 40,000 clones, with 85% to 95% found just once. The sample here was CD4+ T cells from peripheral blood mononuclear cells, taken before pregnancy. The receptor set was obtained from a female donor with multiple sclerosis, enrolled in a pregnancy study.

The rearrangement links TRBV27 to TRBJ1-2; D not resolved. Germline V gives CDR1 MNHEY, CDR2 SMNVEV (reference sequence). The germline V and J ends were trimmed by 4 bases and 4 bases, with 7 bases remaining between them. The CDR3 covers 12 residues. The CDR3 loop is CASSYRGYGYTF. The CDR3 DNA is TGTGCCAGCAGTTATCGGGGCTATGGCTACACCTTC.

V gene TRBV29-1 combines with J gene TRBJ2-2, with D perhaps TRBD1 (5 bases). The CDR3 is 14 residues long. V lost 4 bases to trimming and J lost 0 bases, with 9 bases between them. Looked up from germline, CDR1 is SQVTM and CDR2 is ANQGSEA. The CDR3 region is CSVGTIANTGELFF. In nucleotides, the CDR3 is TGCAGCGTTGGGACAATCGCGAACACCGGGGAGCTGTTTTTT.

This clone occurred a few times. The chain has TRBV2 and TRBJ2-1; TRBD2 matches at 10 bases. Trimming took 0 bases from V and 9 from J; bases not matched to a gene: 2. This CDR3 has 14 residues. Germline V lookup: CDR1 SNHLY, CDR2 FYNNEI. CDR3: CASSEAGTSVEQFF. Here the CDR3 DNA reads TGTGCCAGCAGTGAAGCGGGGACTAGCGTTGAGCAGTTCTTC.

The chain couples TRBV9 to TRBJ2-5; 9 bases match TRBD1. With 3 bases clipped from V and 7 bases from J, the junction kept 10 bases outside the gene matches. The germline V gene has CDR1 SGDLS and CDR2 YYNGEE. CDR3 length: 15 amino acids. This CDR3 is CASSATGTGSATQYF. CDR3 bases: TGTGCCAGCAGCGCTACCGGGACAGGGTCGGCGACCCAGTACTTC.

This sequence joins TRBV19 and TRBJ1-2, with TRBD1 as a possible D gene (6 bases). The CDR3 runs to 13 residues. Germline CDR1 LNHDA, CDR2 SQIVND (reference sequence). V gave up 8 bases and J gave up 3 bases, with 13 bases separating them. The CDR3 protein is CASGADSYYGYTF. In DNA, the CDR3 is TGTGCCAGTGGAGCGGACAGCTACTATGGCTACACCTTC.

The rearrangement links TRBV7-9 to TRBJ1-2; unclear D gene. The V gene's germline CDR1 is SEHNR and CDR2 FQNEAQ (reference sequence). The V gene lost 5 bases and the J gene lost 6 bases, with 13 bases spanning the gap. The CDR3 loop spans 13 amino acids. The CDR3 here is CASSRTGLDGYTF. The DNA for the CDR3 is TGTGCCAGCAGCCGGACCGGACTCGATGGCTACACCTTC.

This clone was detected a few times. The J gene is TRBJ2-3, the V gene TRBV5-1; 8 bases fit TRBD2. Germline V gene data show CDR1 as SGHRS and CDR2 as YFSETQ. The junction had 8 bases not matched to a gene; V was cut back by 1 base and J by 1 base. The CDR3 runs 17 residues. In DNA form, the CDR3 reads TGCGCCAGCAGCTTGAGTTTAGAGACTAGCGGCACAGATACGCAGTATTTT. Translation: CASSLSLETSGTDTQYF.

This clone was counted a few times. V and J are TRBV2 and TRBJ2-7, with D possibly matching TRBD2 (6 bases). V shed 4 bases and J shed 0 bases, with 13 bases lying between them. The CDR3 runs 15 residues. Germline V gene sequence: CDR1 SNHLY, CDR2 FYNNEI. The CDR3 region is CASSGGTLPSYEQYF. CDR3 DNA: TGTGCCAGCAGTGGAGGGACTTTACCCTCCTACGAGCAGTACTTC.

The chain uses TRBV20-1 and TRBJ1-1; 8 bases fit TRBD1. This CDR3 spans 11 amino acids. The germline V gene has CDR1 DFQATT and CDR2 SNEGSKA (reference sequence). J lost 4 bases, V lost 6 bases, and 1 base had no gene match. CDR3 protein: CSADRGTEAFF. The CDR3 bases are TGCAGTGCCGACAGGGGCACTGAAGCTTTCTTT.

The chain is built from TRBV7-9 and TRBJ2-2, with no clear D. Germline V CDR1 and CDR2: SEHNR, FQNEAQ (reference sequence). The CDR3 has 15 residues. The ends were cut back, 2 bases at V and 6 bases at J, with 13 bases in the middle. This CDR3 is CASSLTGLRAGELFF. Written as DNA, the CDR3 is TGTGCCAGCAGCTTAACCGGTCTCCGGGCCGGGGAGCTGTTTTTT.

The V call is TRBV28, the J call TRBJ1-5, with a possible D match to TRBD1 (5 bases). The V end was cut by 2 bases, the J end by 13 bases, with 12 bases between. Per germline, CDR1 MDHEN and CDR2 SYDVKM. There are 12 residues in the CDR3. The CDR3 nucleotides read TGTGCCAGCAGTTTAAATGACAGTCCGCAGCATTTT. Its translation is CASSLNDSPQHF.

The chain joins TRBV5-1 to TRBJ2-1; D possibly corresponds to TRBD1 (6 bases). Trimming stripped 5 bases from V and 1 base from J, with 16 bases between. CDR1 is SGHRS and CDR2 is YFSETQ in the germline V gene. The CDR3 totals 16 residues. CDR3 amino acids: CASRPVGQSSYNEQFF. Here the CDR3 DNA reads TGCGCCAGCAGGCCGGTCGGACAGTCGTCCTACAATGAGCAGTTCTTC.

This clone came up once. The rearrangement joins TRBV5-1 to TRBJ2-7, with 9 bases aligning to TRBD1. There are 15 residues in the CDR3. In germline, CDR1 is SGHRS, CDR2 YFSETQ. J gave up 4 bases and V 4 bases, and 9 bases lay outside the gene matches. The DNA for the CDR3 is TGCGCCAGCAGCACGACGGGGACAGGGATGTACGAGCAGTACTTC. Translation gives CASSTTGTGMYEQYF.

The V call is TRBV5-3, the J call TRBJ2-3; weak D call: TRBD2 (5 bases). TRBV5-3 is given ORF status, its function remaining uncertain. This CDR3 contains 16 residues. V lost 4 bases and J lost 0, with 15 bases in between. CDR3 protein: CARSQAVDSSTDTQYF. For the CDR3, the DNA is TGTGCCAGAAGCCAAGCGGTCGACTCTAGCACAGATACGCAGTATTTT.

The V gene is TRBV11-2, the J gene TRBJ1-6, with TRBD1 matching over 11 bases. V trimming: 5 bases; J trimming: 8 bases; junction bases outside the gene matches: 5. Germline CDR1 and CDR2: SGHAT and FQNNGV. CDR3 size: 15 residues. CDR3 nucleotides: TGTGCCAGCAGCAAGGACAGGGGGCGGGATTCACCCCTCCACTTT. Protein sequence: CASSKDRGRDSPLHF.

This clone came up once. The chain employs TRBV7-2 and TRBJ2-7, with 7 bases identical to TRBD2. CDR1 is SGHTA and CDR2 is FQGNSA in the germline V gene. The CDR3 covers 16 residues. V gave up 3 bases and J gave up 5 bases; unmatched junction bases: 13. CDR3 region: CASSFHSAGVYDEQYF. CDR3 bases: TGTGCCAGCAGCTTCCACTCGGCGGGAGTGTACGACGAGCAGTACTTC.

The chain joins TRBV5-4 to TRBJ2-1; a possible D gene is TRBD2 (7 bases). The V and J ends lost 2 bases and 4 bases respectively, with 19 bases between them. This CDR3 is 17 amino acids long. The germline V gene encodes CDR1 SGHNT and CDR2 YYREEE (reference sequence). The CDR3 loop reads CASSLGSSGDRYNEQFF. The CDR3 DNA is TGTGCCAGCAGCTTAGGGTCTAGCGGAGACAGGTACAATGAGCAGTTCTTC.

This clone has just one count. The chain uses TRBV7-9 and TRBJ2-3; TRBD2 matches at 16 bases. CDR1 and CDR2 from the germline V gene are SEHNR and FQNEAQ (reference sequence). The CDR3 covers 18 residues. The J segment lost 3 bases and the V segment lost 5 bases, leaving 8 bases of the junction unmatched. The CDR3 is CASSPGLAGGHWTDTQYF. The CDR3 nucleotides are TGTGCCAGCAGCCCGGGACTAGCGGGAGGGCATTGGACAGATACGCAGTATTTT. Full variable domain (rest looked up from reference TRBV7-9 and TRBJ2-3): DTGVSQNPRHKITKRGQNVTFRCDPISEHNRLYWYRQTLGQGPEFLTYFQNEAQLEKSRLLSDRFSAERPKGSFSTLEIQRTEQGDSAMYLCASSPGLAGGHWTDTQYFGPGTRLTVL.

This CDR3 is CASRDRGSYEQYF. In DNA, the CDR3 is TGTGCCAGTAGAGACAGGGGCTCCTACGAGCAGTACTTC. The rearrangement links TRBV19 to TRBJ2-7, with 8 bases fitting TRBD1. V lost 6 bases and J lost 0; bases outside the gene matches: 1. Per germline, CDR1 LNHDA and CDR2 SQIVND (reference sequence). The CDR3 runs 13 residues.

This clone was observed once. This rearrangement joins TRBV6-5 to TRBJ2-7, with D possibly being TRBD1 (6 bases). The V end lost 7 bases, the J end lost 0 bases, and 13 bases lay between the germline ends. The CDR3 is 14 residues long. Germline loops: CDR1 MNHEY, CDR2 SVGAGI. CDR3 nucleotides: TGTGCCAGCAAGGACAGTACCGTCTCCTACGAGCAGTACTTC. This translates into CASKDSTVSYEQYF.

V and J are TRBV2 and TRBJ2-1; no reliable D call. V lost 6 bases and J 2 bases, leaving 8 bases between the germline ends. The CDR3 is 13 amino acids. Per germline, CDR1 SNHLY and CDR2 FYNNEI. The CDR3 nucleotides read TGTGCCAGCAGCGCGGAGACCTACAATGAGCAGTTCTTC. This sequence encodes CASSAETYNEQFF.

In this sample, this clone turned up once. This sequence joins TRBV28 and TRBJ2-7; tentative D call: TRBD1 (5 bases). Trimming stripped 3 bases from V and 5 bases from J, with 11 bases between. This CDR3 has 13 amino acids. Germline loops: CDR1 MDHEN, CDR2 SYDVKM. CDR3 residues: CASSLAGLDEQYF. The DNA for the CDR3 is TGTGCCAGCAGTTTGGCAGGGCTGGACGAGCAGTACTTC.

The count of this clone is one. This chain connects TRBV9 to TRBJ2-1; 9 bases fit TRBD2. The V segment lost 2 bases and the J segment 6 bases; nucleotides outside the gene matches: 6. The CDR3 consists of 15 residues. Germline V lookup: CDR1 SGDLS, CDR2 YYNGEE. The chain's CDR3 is CASSVLAGESNEQFF. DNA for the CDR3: TGTGCCAGCAGCGTTTTAGCGGGAGAGAGCAATGAGCAGTTCTTC.

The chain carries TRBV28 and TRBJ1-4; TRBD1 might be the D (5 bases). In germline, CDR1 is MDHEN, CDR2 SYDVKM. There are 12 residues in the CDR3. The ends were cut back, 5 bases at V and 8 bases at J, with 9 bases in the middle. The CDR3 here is CASSGAGEKLFF. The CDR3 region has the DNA TGTGCCAGCAGTGGGGCAGGGGAAAAACTGTTTTTT.